The clone carrying this T cell receptor beta chain was counted once. Its antigen is still unknown. The data were taken from a study of graft-versus-host responses after intestinal transplantation. Study information: Multivisceral, liver-intestinal, or isolated intestinal transplants were received by the recipients. All recipients were given anti-thymocyte globulin induction, and tacrolimus and steroids were then administered for roughly 3 years.

Study-level results: Marrow from the recipient contained GvH clones, some of which had appeared first in ileum or blood.

Assay: immunoSEQ multiplex PCR; the TCRdb copy retains only in-frame clones and omits some. The data contain approximately 97,000 clones, around 92% of them seen just once; the ten biggest clones take up over 0.06%. Germline V gives CDR1 WNHNN, CDR2 SYGVQD (reference sequence). The CDR3 is 13 amino acids. The gene calls are TRBV10-1 and TRBJ2-1; 11 nucleotides line up with TRBD2. The TCR was taken from a human donor who was the organ donor for an intestinal transplant. Material: unstimulated CD8+ T cells sorted from spleen or lymph node cells, obtained before transplant. This CDR3 is CASSGRHSNEQFF. The CDR3 coding sequence is TGCGCTTCTAGCGGGAGGCATAGCAATGAGCAGTTCTTC.